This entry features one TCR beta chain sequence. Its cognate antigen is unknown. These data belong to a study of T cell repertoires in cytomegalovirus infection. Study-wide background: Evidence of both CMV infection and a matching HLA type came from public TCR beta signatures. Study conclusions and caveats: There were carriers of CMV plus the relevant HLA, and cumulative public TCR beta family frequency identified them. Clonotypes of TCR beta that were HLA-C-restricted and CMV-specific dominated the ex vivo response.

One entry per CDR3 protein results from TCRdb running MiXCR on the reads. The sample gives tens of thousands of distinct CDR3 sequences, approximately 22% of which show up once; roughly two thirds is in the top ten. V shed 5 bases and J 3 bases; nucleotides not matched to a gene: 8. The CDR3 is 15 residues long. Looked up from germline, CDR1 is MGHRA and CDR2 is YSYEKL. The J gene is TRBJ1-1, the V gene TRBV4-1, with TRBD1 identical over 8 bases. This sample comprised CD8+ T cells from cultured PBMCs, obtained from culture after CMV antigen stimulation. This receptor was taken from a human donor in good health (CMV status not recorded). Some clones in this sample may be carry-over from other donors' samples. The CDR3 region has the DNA TGCGCCAGCAGCTTACGGACAGGGCTGGACACTGAAGCTTTCTTT. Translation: CASSLRTGLDTEAFF.